Following are 15 T cell receptor beta chains from one sample sequenced in a study of post-analysis software for immune sequencing data. Study-wide results and limits: Patients showed TRBV5-6, TRBV5-1 and TRBV20-1 among roughly 5 TRBV segments more frequent than in controls.

Unique molecular identifiers had been added to the TCR beta cDNA libraries. TCRdb called the PCR reads again in MiXCR, with one record for every CDR3 protein. This table has more than 350,000 distinct CDR3 sequences, 30% to 45% appearing once. Their target antigens are unknown. Sequenced input: blood. Receptors were obtained from a girl aged 2 to 10 with multiple sclerosis.

This chain's CDR3 is CASSPPDRGPYEQYF. The CDR3 DNA follows: TGTGCCAGCAGTCCTCCGGACAGGGGTCCGTACGAGCAGTACTTC. The chain carries TRBV6-6 and TRBJ2-7; 9 bases align to TRBD1. Trimming cost V 5 bases and J 4 bases; bases outside gene matches: 9. CDR1 is MNHNY, CDR2 SVGAGI, per germline (reference sequence). The CDR3 sequence is 15 residues long.

This clonotype was counted only a few times. This chain links TRBV3-1 with TRBJ2-5; D gene unclear. The germline CDR1 and CDR2 sequences are LGHDT and YNNKEL (reference sequence). V lost 4 bases and J lost 5, with 20 bases in between. The CDR3 has 16 residues. CDR3 bases: TGTGCCAGCAGCCGGAATGTTGGCCCGGATGGGGAGACCCAGTACTTC. As protein: CASSRNVGPDGETQYF.

This clonotype was recorded a few times. CDR3 sequence reads: CAISLRTVAPIDEQYF. The CDR3 coding sequence is TGTGCCATCAGTCTAAGGACAGTCGCCCCAATTGACGAGCAGTACTTC. The rearrangement links TRBV10-3 to TRBJ2-7; D is perhaps TRBD1 (6 bases). In germline, CDR1 is ENHRY, CDR2 SYGVKD. The CDR3 has 16 amino acids. Trimming left V 5 bases short and J 5 bases short, with 22 bases between.

This chain connects TRBV12-5 to TRBJ1-1, with 7 nucleotides matching TRBD1. The CDR3 extends over 12 amino acids. V gave up 4 bases and J gave up 7 bases; unmatched junction bases: 3. The germline CDR1 and CDR2 sequences are LGHNT and FRNRAP. The DNA for the CDR3 is TGTGCTAGTGGTTGGGACAGCTATGAAGCTTTCTTT. This sequence encodes CASGWDSYEAFF.

The rearrangement uses TRBV6-4 and TRBJ2-3; D gene unclear. Trimming took 2 bases from V and 5 from J, leaving 8 bases between them. In germline, CDR1 is MRHNA, CDR2 SNTAGT. This CDR3 contains 13 residues. CDR3: CASSDIVGDTQYF. In DNA, the CDR3 is TGTGCCAGCAGTGACATAGTGGGAGATACGCAGTATTTT.

CDR3 loop: CASSLGSGVRYNEQFF. CDR3 nucleotides: TGTGCCAGCAGCTTAGGCTCGGGGGTCCGCTACAATGAGCAGTTCTTC. This rearrangement joins TRBV7-2 to TRBJ2-1; D may be TRBD2 (6 bases). CDR3 size: 16 residues. Germline V gene sequence: CDR1 SGHTA, CDR2 FQGNSA. V lost 1 base and J 3 bases, leaving 13 bases between the germline ends.

This clonotype has just a few counts. This sequence joins TRBV20-1 and TRBJ2-4, with D unresolved. V was shortened by 3 bases and J by 0 bases, with 6 bases between the two germline ends. The germline V gene has CDR1 DFQATT and CDR2 SNEGSKA (reference sequence). This CDR3 region has 13 residues. The CDR3 DNA sequence: TGCAGTGCTAGTACCAGAGCCAAAAACATTCAGTACTTC. It specifies CSASTRAKNIQYF.

J is TRBJ1-2 and V is TRBV15; D not resolved. The CDR3 contains 13 residues. Germline V lookup: CDR1 LNHNV, CDR2 YYDKDF (reference sequence). V was trimmed by 0 bases and J by 6 bases, leaving 8 bases between them. DNA of the CDR3: TGTGCCACCAGCAGAGATCATGGGGATGGCTACACCTTC. Translated: CATSRDHGDGYTF.

This clonotype was seen only once. J is TRBJ1-2 and V is TRBV6-5; D unresolved. Germline V gene sequence: CDR1 MNHEY, CDR2 SVGAGI. This CDR3 contains 13 residues. Trimming took off 6 bases at V and 4 bases at J, with 12 bases between the two ends. This chain's CDR3 is CASSPSSAYGYTF. As DNA, the CDR3 is TGTGCCAGCAGCCCTTCATCGGCCTATGGCTACACCTTC.

This clonotype was recorded a few times. The rearrangement joins TRBV10-3 to TRBJ2-3, with 12 bases lining up with TRBD2. The V segment lost 3 bases and the J segment 1 base; nucleotides outside the gene matches: 5. Germline V CDR1 and CDR2: ENHRY, SYGVKD. There are 17 residues in the CDR3. The CDR3 DNA reads as TGTGCCATCAGTGAAGTTTGGACTAGCGGGGGCACAGATACGCAGTATTTT. Translation: CAISEVWTSGGTDTQYF.

The sample holds a few counts of this clonotype. The rearrangement uses TRBV6-5 and TRBJ1-6, with 9 bases that match TRBD1. The V and J ends lost 6 bases and 10 bases, in that order; junction bases with no gene match: 7. CDR3 length: 14 residues. CDR1 is MNHEY, CDR2 SVGAGI, per germline. The CDR3 loop is CASRTGQGGSPLHF. In nucleotides, the CDR3 is TGTGCCAGCAGGACGGGACAGGGTGGGTCACCCCTCCACTTT.

V and J are TRBV6-1 and TRBJ2-1; D gene uncertain. In germline, CDR1 is MNHNS, CDR2 SASEGT. Trimming pared 3 bases from V and 8 bases from J, leaving 20 bases between. The CDR3 is 16 residues long. The DNA for the CDR3 is TGTGCCAGCAGTGATGGTTGGCTCTACAGCCCGGATGAGCAGTTCTTC. It encodes CASSDGWLYSPDEQFF.

The chain combines TRBV7-9 with TRBJ2-7, with a possible D match to TRBD2 (6 bases). The CDR3 has 13 amino acids. Trimming left V 1 base short and J 7 bases short, with 11 bases between. CDR1 and CDR2 from the germline V gene are SEHNR and FQNEAQ (reference sequence). CDR3 amino acids: CASSLDPAGEQYF. CDR3 nucleotides: TGTGCCAGCAGCTTAGATCCCGCGGGAGAGCAGTACTTC.

The chain combines TRBV12-3 or TRBV12-4 with TRBJ1-1; D is uncertain. The V and J ends lost 2 bases and 10 bases respectively, with 14 bases between them. CDR3 length equals 13 residues. The CDR3, as DNA: TGTGCCAGCAGTTTATTGATAGCACCCGGAGCTTTCTTT. Its translation: CASSLLIAPGAFF.

The CDR3 sequence is CAISNDRDSFSYEQYF. DNA of the CDR3: TGTGCCATCAGTAACGACCGGGACAGCTTCTCCTACGAGCAGTACTTC. V and J are TRBV10-3 and TRBJ2-7; TRBD1 matches at 7 bases. Looked up from germline, CDR1 is ENHRY and CDR2 is SYGVKD. After removal of 5 bases from V and 0 bases from J, the junction contained 10 bases not matched to a gene. The CDR3 loop spans 16 amino acids.